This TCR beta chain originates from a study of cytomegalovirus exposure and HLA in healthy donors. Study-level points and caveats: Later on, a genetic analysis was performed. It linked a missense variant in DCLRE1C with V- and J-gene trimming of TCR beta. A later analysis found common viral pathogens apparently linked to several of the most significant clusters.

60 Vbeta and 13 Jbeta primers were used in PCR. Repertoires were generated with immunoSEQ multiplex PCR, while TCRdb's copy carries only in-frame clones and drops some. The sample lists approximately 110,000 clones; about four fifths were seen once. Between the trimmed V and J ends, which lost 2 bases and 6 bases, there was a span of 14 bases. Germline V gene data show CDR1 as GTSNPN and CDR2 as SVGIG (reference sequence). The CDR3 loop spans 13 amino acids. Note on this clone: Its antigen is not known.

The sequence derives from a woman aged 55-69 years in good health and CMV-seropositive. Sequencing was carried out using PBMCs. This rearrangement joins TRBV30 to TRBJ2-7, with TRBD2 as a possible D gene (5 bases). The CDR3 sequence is CAWSREVWGEQYF. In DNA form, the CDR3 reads TGTGCCTGGAGTCGGGAAGTCTGGGGCGAGCAGTACTTC.